These 16 T cell receptor beta chains came from one sample sequenced in a study of cytomegalovirus exposure and HLA in healthy donors. Assay used: immunoSEQ multiplex PCR; TCRdb lists only in-frame clones, some missing. Among about 220,000 clones listed, 70% to 90% were seen once. Sequencing used PBMCs. These receptors were obtained from a young woman in good health and CMV-seronegative.

As DNA, the CDR3 is TGTGCCAGCAGCCCCCAGGGGGGGAACACTGAAGCTTTCTTT. Translating it yields CASSPQGGNTEAFF. The V call is TRBV5-6, the J call TRBJ1-1; 7 positions match TRBD1. CDR1 is SGHDT, CDR2 YYEEEE, per germline. J was trimmed by 1 base and V by 4 bases; bases with no gene match: 4. CDR3 length: 14 amino acids.

The chain links TRBV6-5 to TRBJ2-7, with D perhaps matching TRBD1 (5 bases). Germline V gene data show CDR1 as MNHEY and CDR2 as SVGAGI. The V end was cut by 6 bases, the J end by 0 bases, with 12 bases between. CDR3 length equals 14 residues. In nucleotides, the CDR3 is TGTGCCAGCAGCCAGACAGAATACTCCTACGAGCAGTACTTC. Translated: CASSQTEYSYEQYF.

This clone occurred once. The V and J genes are TRBV21-1 and TRBJ1-2; TRBD1 is the table's D call, not checked against the DNA. TRBV21-1 has pseudogene status. CDR3 length: 18 amino acids. In DNA, the CDR3 is TGTGCCAGCAGCAAAGGAAGGACAGGGGGCGAGGAATTTTATGGCTACACCTTC. Translation gives CASSKGRTGGEEFYGYTF.

The genes are TRBV27 and TRBJ2-7, with 15 bases fitting TRBD2. The germline V gene encodes CDR1 MNHEY and CDR2 SMNVEV (reference sequence). CDR3 size: 17 residues. The trim removed 0 bases at V and 12 bases at J, leaving 12 bases unmatched. This CDR3 is CASSLSGLAGGFGGLYF. For the CDR3, the DNA is TGTGCCAGCAGTTTATCCGGACTAGCGGGAGGGTTCGGGGGGCTGTACTTC.

The rearrangement uses TRBV30 and TRBJ2-1; 10 positions agree with TRBD2. CDR3 size: 13 residues. V dropped 4 bases and J dropped 4; count of bases not matched to a gene: 1. The V gene's germline CDR1 is GTSNPN and CDR2 SVGIG (reference sequence). This CDR3 reads CAWTSGRYNEQFF. In nucleotides, the CDR3 is TGTGCCTGGACTAGCGGGAGATACAATGAGCAGTTCTTC.

The sample holds one count of this clone. The rearrangement uses TRBV6-1 and TRBJ2-5, with a possible D match to TRBD2 (6 bases). Germline CDR1 and CDR2: MNHNS and SASEGT. With 2 bases removed from V and 1 base from J, the gap between germline ends came to 23 bases. There are 19 residues in the CDR3. Written as DNA, the CDR3 is TGTGCCAGCAGTGAAAAGATCAAGGGTCTAGGACTACTCCAAGAGACCCAGTACTTC. It is translated as CASSEKIKGLGLLQETQYF.

The chain is built from TRBV28 and TRBJ1-1; possibly TRBD1 for D (5 bases). The CDR3 extends over 13 amino acids. Trimming took 4 bases from V and 4 from J, leaving 10 bases between them. CDR1 is MDHEN and CDR2 is SYDVKM in the germline V gene. CDR3 amino acids: CASSSGGGTEAFF. The CDR3 DNA is TGTGCCAGCAGTTCAGGCGGGGGCACTGAAGCTTTCTTT. Full variable domain (rest looked up from reference TRBV28 and TRBJ1-1): DVKVTQSSRYLVKRTGEKVFLECVQDMDHENMFWYRQDPGLGLRLIYFSYDVKMKEKGDIPEGYSVSREKKERFSLILESASTNQTSMYLCASSSGGGTEAFFGQGTRLTVV.

The rearrangement uses TRBV29-1 and TRBJ1-2; maybe TRBD1 (5 bases). V gave up 3 bases and J gave up 4 bases, with 18 bases separating them. The CDR3 spans 15 residues. Germline V CDR1 and CDR2: SQVTM, ANQGSEA. The CDR3 is CSVEQGRDSSYGYTF. CDR3 nucleotides: TGCAGCGTTGAGCAGGGTAGGGACTCGTCCTATGGCTACACCTTC.

V usage is TRBV27 and J usage is TRBJ2-3, with a weak D call TRBD1 (6 bases). The V gene lost 2 bases and the J gene lost 0 bases, with 12 bases spanning the gap. CDR3 length: 16 residues. From germline, CDR1 is MNHEY and CDR2 SMNVEV (reference sequence). Here the CDR3 DNA reads TGTGCCAGCAGTTTAATCAGGGGCGCAAGCACAGATACGCAGTATTTT. Translation: CASSLIRGASTDTQYF.

V gene TRBV4-1 combines with J gene TRBJ1-2; maybe TRBD1 (5 bases). Between the trimmed V and J ends, which lost 1 base and 3 bases, there was a span of 12 bases. The CDR3 runs 15 residues. In germline, CDR1 is MGHRA, CDR2 YSYEKL. CDR3 residues: CASSQAGPGDYGYTF. The CDR3 coding sequence is TGCGCCAGCAGCCAAGCCGGGCCGGGGGACTATGGCTACACCTTC.

The V gene is TRBV19, the J gene TRBJ1-2; 9 bases line up with TRBD1. Unmatched junction bases numbered 8, after V lost 8 bases and J lost 4 bases. The CDR3 runs 14 residues. Germline loops: CDR1 LNHDA, CDR2 SQIVND (reference sequence). This chain's CDR3 is CASSRDRVGYGYTF. The CDR3 DNA sequence: TGTGCCAGTTCCCGGGACAGGGTCGGCTATGGCTACACCTTC.

The chain uses TRBV5-8 and TRBJ2-2; D possibly corresponds to TRBD1 (5 bases). CDR3 length: 14 residues. Between the trimmed V and J ends, which lost 5 bases and 6 bases, there was a span of 14 bases. CDR1 is SGHTS, CDR2 YDEGEE, per germline. CDR3 in amino acids: CASRGQGRAGELFF. The CDR3 bases are TGTGCCAGCAGAGGACAAGGTCGGGCCGGGGAGCTGTTTTTT.

V and J are TRBV28 and TRBJ1-1; D perhaps matches TRBD1 (6 bases). The CDR3 runs to 15 residues. Trimming removed 5 bases from V and 3 bases from J, with 16 bases in between. Germline CDR1 and CDR2: MDHEN and SYDVKM. CDR3 nucleotide sequence: TGTGCCAGCAGTGTTCACAGGGTTGGGGACACTGAAGCTTTCTTT. Its protein product is CASSVHRVGDTEAFF.

The chain carries TRBV19 and TRBJ2-1; 8 nucleotides line up with TRBD2. The germline V gene has CDR1 LNHDA and CDR2 SQIVND (reference sequence). This CDR3 region has 15 residues. Trimming at V came to 5 bases and at J to 10 bases, leaving 13 bases not matched to a gene. The DNA for the CDR3 is TGTGCCAGTAGTTCTGGGGCTAGCGGGCGGGGGGAGCAGTTCTTC. Its translation is CASSSGASGRGEQFF.

The chain combines TRBV7-3 with TRBJ2-7; D gene ambiguous. V dropped 0 bases and J dropped 0 bases, with 9 bases sitting between them. Germline V gene sequence: CDR1 SGHTA, CDR2 FQGTGA. CDR3 length: 15 residues. The CDR3 sequence: CASSLTSDSSYEQYF. The CDR3, as DNA: TGTGCCAGCAGCTTAACCTCTGATAGCTCCTACGAGCAGTACTTC.

This chain uses TRBV6-5 with TRBJ1-5; D perhaps matches TRBD1 (6 bases). This CDR3 has 14 residues. The V end lost 2 bases, the J end lost 4 bases, and 9 bases lay between the germline ends. Per germline, CDR1 MNHEY and CDR2 SVGAGI. The CDR3 nucleotides are TGTGCCAGCAGTTACCAGGACAGAAATCAGCCCCAGCATTTT. Translating it yields CASSYQDRNQPQHF.